The 9 T cell receptor beta chains listed next were all sequenced from one sample in a study of molecular identifiers for immune sequencing clone quantification. From the PCR reads, TCRdb called clonotypes with MiXCR, one entry per CDR3 protein. The repertoire holds 35,000 to 45,000 distinct CDR3 sequences, approximately 19% seen once, with under 1.4% in the top ten. Sequenced sample: naive CD8+ T cells from blood, with Jurkat cell RNA spiked in. Indicated subset: FACS-sorted CD8+CD4-CCR7+CD45RA+ naive T cells. All receptors derive from a human donor in good health. Some libraries in this study had Jurkat cell RNA spiked in.

In this sample, this clonotype turned up many times. This chain connects TRBV6-6 to TRBJ1-5; TRBD1 aligns across 9 bases. Germline V gene lookup returns CDR1 MNHNY and CDR2 SVGAGI (reference sequence). The CDR3 has 15 residues. With 7 bases clipped from V and 6 bases from J, the junction kept 10 bases outside the gene matches. Here the CDR3 reads CASIKTGGPRQPQHF. The DNA for the CDR3 is TGTGCCAGCATTAAAACAGGGGGCCCGCGTCAGCCCCAGCATTTT.

This clonotype came up many times. The gene calls are TRBV4-1 and TRBJ2-7, with a tentative D call TRBD2 (6 bases). This CDR3 has 15 residues. CDR1 and CDR2 (germline): MGHRA, YSYEKL. Trimming shortened V by 1 base and J by 0 bases, and 10 bases separated the two germline ends. CDR3 residues: CASSQAAGSSYEQYF. The CDR3 region has the DNA TGCGCCAGCAGCCAAGCCGCCGGGAGCTCCTACGAGCAGTACTTC.

This clonotype has at least ten counts. CDR3 loop: CAWSTPGLANEQYF. In DNA form, the CDR3 reads TGTGCCTGGAGTACACCGGGACTAGCAAACGAGCAGTACTTC. The gene calls are TRBV30 and TRBJ2-7; 9 bases agree with TRBD2. This CDR3 region has 14 residues. CDR1 is GTSNPN and CDR2 is SVGIG in the germline V gene (reference sequence). V gave up 2 bases and J gave up 5 bases; unmatched junction bases: 7.

This clonotype has ten or more counts. This sequence joins TRBV4-1 and TRBJ1-5; TRBD1 is a possible D gene (5 bases). The germline V gene encodes CDR1 MGHRA and CDR2 YSYEKL. The germline V and J ends were trimmed by 3 bases and 3 bases, with 15 bases remaining between them. The CDR3 loop spans 16 amino acids. The CDR3 region has the DNA TGCGCCAGCAGCCACCCTGGGACGGGAAACAATCAGCCCCAGCATTTT. Translation: CASSHPGTGNNQPQHF.

This chain connects TRBV12-3 or TRBV12-4 to TRBJ1-1, with TRBD1 as a possible D gene (6 bases). V dropped 4 bases and J dropped 3 bases, with 12 bases sitting between them. The CDR3 loop spans 14 amino acids. CDR3 bases: TGTGCCAGCAGTTGGCAGGAGGGGGACACTGAAGCTTTCTTT. Its protein product is CASSWQEGDTEAFF.

The V and J genes are TRBV5-1 and TRBJ2-1; D may be TRBD1 or TRBD2 (5 bases each). Per germline, CDR1 SGHRS and CDR2 YFSETQ. This CDR3 contains 18 residues. V was trimmed by 2 bases and J by 6 bases, leaving 24 bases between them. The CDR3 loop is CASSLWGPPGSNPNEQFF. The CDR3, as DNA: TGCGCCAGCAGCTTATGGGGACCTCCGGGGTCCAATCCCAATGAGCAGTTCTTC.

Ten or more counts support this clonotype. V and J are TRBV19 and TRBJ2-3; D may correspond to TRBD1 or TRBD2 (5 bases each). The CDR3 has 14 amino acids. V was shortened by 4 bases and J by 2 bases, with 10 bases between the two germline ends. Germline V gene lookup returns CDR1 LNHDA and CDR2 SQIVND (reference sequence). The CDR3 region is CASSTEDTTDTQYF. CDR3 coding DNA: TGTGCCAGTAGTACGGAGGACACCACAGATACGCAGTATTTT.

A few counts support this clonotype. The rearrangement joins TRBV12-3 or TRBV12-4 to TRBJ2-2; no reliable D call. The length of the CDR3 is 12 residues. The germline V and J ends were trimmed by 1 base and 7 bases, with 4 bases remaining between them. The chain's CDR3 is CASSLGHGELFF. DNA for the CDR3: TGTGCCAGCAGTTTAGGGCACGGGGAGCTGTTTTTT.

The chain links TRBV29-1 to TRBJ2-1; TRBD2 matches at 13 bases. V lost 7 bases to trimming and J lost 8 bases; unmatched junction nucleotides: 14. The CDR3 has 16 amino acids. Germline V lookup: CDR1 SQVTM, CDR2 ANQGSEA. The CDR3 protein is CSANGLAGDLRDEQFF. The CDR3, as DNA: TGCAGCGCCAACGGACTAGCGGGAGATTTACGGGATGAGCAGTTCTTC.